These T cell receptor beta chains were read from a single sample in a study of T cells in Graves' hyperthyroidism and ophthalmopathy. TCRdb reanalysed the multiplex PCR reads using MiXCR and keeps one entry per CDR3 protein. The sample lists 490,000 or so distinct CDR3 sequences, around a fifth occurring once. Input material: blood. All receptors come from a woman aged 70 to 79 with Graves' ophthalmopathy. CDR3s include the opening cysteine and the closing phenylalanine or tryptophan. The D gene is left open where the match is weak. Clone size, where shown, is once, few, many, or a class for clones that have expanded.

D gene: .; clone size: .; V gene: TRBV19; J gene: TRBJ2-2; CDR3 DNA: TGTGCCAGTAGTATCACCGCAATATACACCGGGGAGCTGTTTTTT; CDR3 protein: CASSITAIYTGELFF
D gene: .; clone size: few; V gene: TRBV7-2; J gene: TRBJ2-2; CDR3 DNA: TGTGCCAGCAGCTTATCTCACGGGGCCCGGACCGGGGAGCTGTTTTTT; CDR3 protein: CASSLSHGARTGELFF
D gene: .; clone size: many; V gene: TRBV30; J gene: TRBJ1-3; CDR3 DNA: TGTGCCTGGAGCAGGGAATCTGGAAACACCATATATTTT; CDR3 protein: CAWSRESGNTIYF
D gene: TRBD1; clone size: few; V gene: TRBV10-1; J gene: TRBJ2-7; CDR3 DNA: TGCGCCAGCAGTGACAACAGGGGCTACGAGCAGTACTTC; CDR3 protein: CASSDNRGYEQYF
D gene: TRBD1; clone size: .; V gene: TRBV6-1; J gene: TRBJ1-2; CDR3 DNA: TGTGCCACCCGGACAGGAGGCTATGGCTACACCTTC; CDR3 protein: CATRTGGYGYTF
D gene: .; clone size: .; V gene: TRBV6-5; J gene: TRBJ2-7; CDR3 DNA: TGTGCCAGCAGTTACGGAGACATTAACTACGAGCAGTACTTC; CDR3 protein: CASSYGDINYEQYF
D gene: TRBD2; clone size: .; V gene: TRBV28; J gene: TRBJ2-2; CDR3 DNA: TGTGCCAGCAGTAGACTAGCGGGAGGTTCTGGGGAGCTGTTTTTT; CDR3 protein: CASSRLAGGSGELFF
D gene: TRBD1; clone size: few; V gene: TRBV27; J gene: TRBJ2-7; CDR3 DNA: TGTGCCAGCAGTAGAGGGACAGGGGGCCACGAGCAGTACTTC; CDR3 protein: CASSRGTGGHEQYF
D gene: .; clone size: few; V gene: TRBV4-1; J gene: TRBJ2-7; CDR3 DNA: TGCGCCAGCAGCCAAGAGATGAGGGCGGGAGAGCAGTACTTC; CDR3 protein: CASSQEMRAGEQYF
D gene: .; clone size: .; V gene: TRBV12-3/TRBV12-4; J gene: TRBJ2-1; CDR3 DNA: TGTGCCAGCAGTTTAGGGGACGCGACCTACAATGAGCAGTTCTTC; CDR3 protein: CASSLGDATYNEQFF
D gene: TRBD1; clone size: .; V gene: TRBV5-1; J gene: TRBJ2-6; CDR3 DNA: TGCGCCAGCAGCTTGGAACCCAGGGGGTCTGGGGCCAACGTCCTGACTTTC; CDR3 protein: CASSLEPRGSGANVLTF
D gene: TRBD1; clone size: .; V gene: TRBV19; J gene: TRBJ1-1; CDR3 DNA: TGTGCCAGTAGTCCAGGACAGGGGGTGGGCCAAGCTTTCTTT; CDR3 protein: CASSPGQGVGQAFF
D gene: .; clone size: .; V gene: TRBV20-1; J gene: TRBJ2-7; CDR3 DNA: TGCAGTGCTAGACAGGGTGGGTGGGAGCAGTACTTC; CDR3 protein: CSARQGGWEQYF
D gene: .; clone size: .; V gene: TRBV9; J gene: TRBJ2-2; CDR3 DNA: TGTGCCAGCAGCGTACAGGGCGGAAACACCGGGGAGCTGTTTTTT; CDR3 protein: CASSVQGGNTGELFF
D gene: TRBD2; clone size: .; V gene: TRBV3-1; J gene: TRBJ2-1; CDR3 DNA: TGTGCCAGCAGCCTGCGGGGAACTAGCGGGAGGAGGATCTTC; CDR3 protein: CASSLRGTSGRRIF
D gene: TRBD1; clone size: .; V gene: TRBV6-2/TRBV6-3; J gene: TRBJ2-7; CDR3 DNA: TGTGCCAGCAGTTACGGGATGGGGACAGCCTACGAGCAGTACTTC; CDR3 protein: CASSYGMGTAYEQYF
D gene: .; clone size: .; V gene: TRBV7-2; J gene: TRBJ2-1; CDR3 DNA: TGTGCCAGCAGCCGGTGGGCTATCGGGAGATCCTACAATGAGCAGTTCTTC; CDR3 protein: CASSRWAIGRSYNEQFF
D gene: TRBD2; clone size: .; V gene: TRBV12-3/TRBV12-4; J gene: TRBJ2-3; CDR3 DNA: TGTGCCAGCAGCAGACTCGGACTAGCGGGAGAAATGGGGGGGACAGATACGCAGTATTTT; CDR3 protein: CASSRLGLAGEMGGTDTQYF
D gene: TRBD2; clone size: many; V gene: TRBV11-2; J gene: TRBJ2-5; CDR3 DNA: TGTGCCAGCAGCTATGGGGGGGGGGAAGAGACCCAGTACTTC; CDR3 protein: CASSYGGGEETQYF
D gene: .; clone size: .; V gene: TRBV28; J gene: TRBJ2-2; CDR3 DNA: TGTGCCAGCAGTTTGTTTCTGTCCCAGACGAACACCGGGGAGCTGTTTTTT; CDR3 protein: CASSLFLSQTNTGELFF
D gene: TRBD2; clone size: few; V gene: TRBV6-1; J gene: TRBJ2-1; CDR3 DNA: TGTGCCGCCGGGACTAGCGGGAGTGCCCCAATGGCCAATGAGCAGTTCTTC; CDR3 protein: CAAGTSGSAPMANEQFF
D gene: TRBD2; clone size: .; V gene: TRBV11-2; J gene: TRBJ2-5; CDR3 DNA: TGTGCCAGCAGCTTAGGAGCAGCGGGAGGACAAGAGACCCAGTACTTC; CDR3 protein: CASSLGAAGGQETQYF
D gene: TRBD1; clone size: .; V gene: TRBV6-1; J gene: TRBJ1-1; CDR3 DNA: TGTGCCAGCACGACAGGGCCCTGGACTGAAGCTTTCTTT; CDR3 protein: CASTTGPWTEAFF
D gene: TRBD2; clone size: .; V gene: TRBV4-1; J gene: TRBJ2-1; CDR3 DNA: TGCGCCAGCAGCCGAGGACTAGCGGTCTCCTACAATGAGCAGTTCTTC; CDR3 protein: CASSRGLAVSYNEQFF
D gene: .; clone size: .; V gene: TRBV4-3; J gene: TRBJ1-4; CDR3 DNA: TGCGCCAGCAGCCAAGTTGGCGGGGCCTTTAATGAAAAACTGTTTTTT; CDR3 protein: CASSQVGGAFNEKLFF
D gene: .; clone size: few; V gene: TRBV3-1; J gene: TRBJ2-1; CDR3 DNA: TGTGCCAGCAGCCAAGACGTTGGCGGGACTCCCTACAATGAGCAGTTCTTC; CDR3 protein: CASSQDVGGTPYNEQFF
D gene: .; clone size: .; V gene: TRBV7-3; J gene: TRBJ1-2; CDR3 DNA: TGTGCCAGCAGCTTAATAGGGGGGGACCTTTATGGCTACACCTTC; CDR3 protein: CASSLIGGDLYGYTF
D gene: .; clone size: few; V gene: TRBV30; J gene: TRBJ1-2; CDR3 DNA: TGTGCCTGGAGTGTATTTGGTTGGGAGCTCGGCTACACCTTC; CDR3 protein: CAWSVFGWELGYTF
D gene: .; clone size: many; V gene: TRBV6-1; J gene: TRBJ2-7; CDR3 DNA: TGTGCCAGCAGTCCACGTACAGGGGAGCAGTACTTC; CDR3 protein: CASSPRTGEQYF
D gene: TRBD2; clone size: few; V gene: TRBV3-1; J gene: TRBJ2-7; CDR3 DNA: TGTGCCAGCAGCCACGGGACTAGCGGGAGAATAGGCGAGCAGTACTTC; CDR3 protein: CASSHGTSGRIGEQYF
D gene: .; clone size: few; V gene: TRBV30; J gene: TRBJ2-2; CDR3 DNA: TGTGCCTGGAGTGTACGCTGGGGGTCTGCCGGGGAGCTGTTTTTT; CDR3 protein: CAWSVRWGSAGELFF
D gene: .; clone size: .; V gene: TRBV19; J gene: TRBJ1-1; CDR3 DNA: TGTGCCAGTAGTATAGAGGGGGCACCGAACACTGAAGCTTTCTTT; CDR3 protein: CASSIEGAPNTEAFF
D gene: .; clone size: .; V gene: TRBV12-3/TRBV12-4; J gene: TRBJ2-7; CDR3 DNA: TGTGCCAGCAGTGTGGGACACTACGAGCAGTACTTC; CDR3 protein: CASSVGHYEQYF
D gene: .; clone size: many; V gene: TRBV13; J gene: TRBJ2-7; CDR3 DNA: TGTGCCAGCAGCCCCGGAGGGGACGAGCAGTACTTC; CDR3 protein: CASSPGGDEQYF
D gene: .; clone size: few; V gene: TRBV9; J gene: TRBJ2-1; CDR3 DNA: TGTGCCAGCAGCGTACCGGATACTAAATACAATGAGCAGTTCTTC; CDR3 protein: CASSVPDTKYNEQFF
D gene: TRBD1; clone size: few; V gene: TRBV7-3; J gene: TRBJ1-2; CDR3 DNA: TGTGCCAGCAGCTTAGAGTACAGGGGGCTTGACTATGGCTACACCTTC; CDR3 protein: CASSLEYRGLDYGYTF
D gene: .; clone size: .; V gene: TRBV19; J gene: TRBJ2-2; CDR3 DNA: TGTGCCAGTATTAGGGCCGGGGAGCTGTTTTTT; CDR3 protein: CASIRAGELFF
D gene: .; clone size: .; V gene: TRBV2; J gene: TRBJ2-3; CDR3 DNA: TGTGCCAGCAGTGGGGTGGGAGTGGCAGATACGCAGTATTTT; CDR3 protein: CASSGVGVADTQYF
D gene: .; clone size: few; V gene: TRBV5-1; J gene: TRBJ1-1; CDR3 DNA: TGCGCCAGCAGCTTGAAGGGATTCACTGAAGCTTTCTTT; CDR3 protein: CASSLKGFTEAFF
D gene: .; clone size: few; V gene: TRBV13; J gene: TRBJ2-7; CDR3 DNA: TGTGCCAGCAGCCCCACGCGGGCGGACTCCTACGAGCAGTACTTC; CDR3 protein: CASSPTRADSYEQYF